The clone carrying this T cell receptor (beta chain) was picked up many times. This entry belongs to a study of T cells in Graves' hyperthyroidism and ophthalmopathy. The source material, RNA transcripts, was used to amplify TCR beta CDR3 regions. The HTBI primer set drove a first-round RT-PCR of the TCR CDR3. TCRdb fed the multiplex PCR reads into MiXCR, producing one record per CDR3 protein. The repertoire holds 300,000 to 450,000 distinct CDR3 sequences, with about 18% as singletons. CDR3 length: 14 amino acids. V was clipped by 2 bases and J by 3 bases, with 10 bases between them. Germline-derived CDR1 and CDR2 are SGHAT and FQNNGV. In the ophthalmopathy cohort, Clinical Activity Score was at least 3, NOSPECS grade at least 4, and duration under 3 months.

The origin of this receptor is a man aged 18 to 29 with Graves' ophthalmopathy. This chain joins TRBV11-2 and TRBJ1-1; D is unclear. Material: blood. CDR3 sequence reads: CASSLRSTYTEAFF. In DNA, the CDR3 is TGTGCCAGCAGCTTACGTAGTACCTACACTGAAGCTTTCTTT.